The source of this T cell receptor beta chain is a study of shared clonotypes between healthy human individuals. Sequencing used immunoSEQ multiplex PCR; TCRdb keeps in-frame clones, though not all of them. This table holds 760,000 or so clones, 95% to 97% found once. CD45RO-negative CD8 cells positively selected for CCR7 made up the naive population, which excluded terminally differentiated effector memory CD45RA+ cells. Germline V gene data show CDR1 as SGDLS and CDR2 as YYNGEE. CDR3 length: 16 residues. V was pared by 1 base and J by 0 bases, with 11 bases between. The source is a man under 40 in good health. The gene calls are TRBV9 and TRBJ2-1; no definite D call. What was sequenced was naive CD8+ T cells sorted from blood. The CDR3 reads CASSVNRLSSYNEQFF. For the CDR3, the DNA is TGTGCCAGCAGCGTAAATCGGCTCAGCTCCTACAATGAGCAGTTCTTC.